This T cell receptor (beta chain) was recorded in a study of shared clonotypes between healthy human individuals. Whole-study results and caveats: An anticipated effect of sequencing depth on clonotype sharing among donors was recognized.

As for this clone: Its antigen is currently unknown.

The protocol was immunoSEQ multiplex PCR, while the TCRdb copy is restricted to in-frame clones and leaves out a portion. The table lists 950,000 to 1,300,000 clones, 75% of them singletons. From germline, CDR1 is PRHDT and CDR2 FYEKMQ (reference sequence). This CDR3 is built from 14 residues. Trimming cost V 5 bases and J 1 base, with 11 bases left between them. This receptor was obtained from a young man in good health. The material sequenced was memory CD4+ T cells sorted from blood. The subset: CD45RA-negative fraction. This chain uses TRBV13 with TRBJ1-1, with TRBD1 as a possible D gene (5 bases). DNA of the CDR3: TGTGCCAGCAGCCCAGAGACAGCGAACACTGAAGCTTTCTTT. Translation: CASSPETANTEAFF.